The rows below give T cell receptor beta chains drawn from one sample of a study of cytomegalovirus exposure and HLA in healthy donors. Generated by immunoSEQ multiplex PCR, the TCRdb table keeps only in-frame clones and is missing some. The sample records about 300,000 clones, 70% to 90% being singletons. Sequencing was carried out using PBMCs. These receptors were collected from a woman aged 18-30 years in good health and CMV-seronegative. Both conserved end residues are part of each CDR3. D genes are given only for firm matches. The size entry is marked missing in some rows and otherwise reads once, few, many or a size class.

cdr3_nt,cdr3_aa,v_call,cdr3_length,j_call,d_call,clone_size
TGTGCCACGGGGGCGGGAGAGGGCAATGAGCAGTTCTTC,CATGAGEGNEQFF,TRBV9,13,TRBJ2-1,-,-
TGTGCCAGCAGCTTAGACATGACGAACACCGGGGAGCTGTTTTTT,CASSLDMTNTGELFF,TRBV5-6,15,TRBJ2-2,-,-
TGTGCCAGCAGCTTCTCATCCAGGGGATTCTACGAGCAGTACTTC,CASSFSSRGFYEQYF,TRBV5-6,15,TRBJ2-7,-,-
TGTGCCAGCAGCTTTGACCGGGACAGGGGTTCGGTGCAGTACTTC,CASSFDRDRGSVQYF,TRBV5-6,15,TRBJ2-7,TRBD1,-
TGCGCCAGCAGCAGACTAGCGGGAGTGGGAGAGCAGTACTTC,CASSRLAGVGEQYF,TRBV5-1,14,TRBJ2-7,TRBD2,-
TGTGCCAGCAGCTTAAAGGTCGGAGGCGGGTACGAGCAGTACTTC,CASSLKVGGGYEQYF,TRBV7-3,15,TRBJ2-7,-,-
TGCGCCAGCAGCTCTAGAATAGATACGCAGTATTTT,CASSSRIDTQYF,TRBV5-1,12,TRBJ2-3,-,-
TGTGCCAGCAGTGAAGATCTGACTAGCGGGAGGTATGAGCAGTTCTTC,CASSEDLTSGRYEQFF,TRBV2,16,TRBJ2-1,TRBD2,-
TGCGCCAGCAGCTTAGGGACAGGGGAATACAATGAGCAGTTCTTC,CASSLGTGEYNEQFF,TRBV5-1,15,TRBJ2-1,TRBD1,-
TGTGCCAGCAGCTTCCCGACTAGCGGGAGTAAAGGCACAGATACGCAGTATTTT,CASSFPTSGSKGTDTQYF,TRBV11-2,18,TRBJ2-3,TRBD2,-
TGTGCCAGCAGCCGGGACAGATGGCAACAGCCCCAGCATTTT,CASSRDRWQQPQHF,TRBV2,14,TRBJ1-5,TRBD1,-
TGTGCCAGCAGCCAAGAACTCACCAAAGAGACCCAGTACTTC,CASSQELTKETQYF,TRBV4-2,14,TRBJ2-5,-,-
TGTGCCAGCAGCGAGCCCGTGGGGGCAGGGTTACATGAGCAGTTCTTC,CASSEPVGAGLHEQFF,TRBV5-8,16,TRBJ2-1,-,-
TGTGCCAGCAGTTTTCTAGGGGATGGCTACACCTTC,CASSFLGDGYTF,TRBV6-5,12,TRBJ1-2,-,-
TGTGCCAGCAGCGTAGGGGGGGGAATGGATACGCAGTATTTT,CASSVGGGMDTQYF,TRBV9,14,TRBJ2-3,TRBD2,-
TGTGCCTCCGGCCGGGACTACGGAGGGGAGCAGTACTTC,CASGRDYGGEQYF,TRBV27,13,TRBJ2-7,TRBD2,-
TGCGCCAGCAGCCGGAGGGCGGGAGACGCCTATAAGGATGAGCAGTTCTTC,CASSRRAGDAYKDEQFF,TRBV5-1,17,TRBJ2-1,TRBD2,-
TGTGCCAGCAGGTGGGGTATAGCGGGAGGATGGAATGAGCAGTTCTTC,CASRWGIAGGWNEQFF,TRBV27,16,TRBJ2-1,TRBD2,-
TGTGCCTGGAGTGTCCGGGATGAGCAGTTCTTC,CAWSVRDEQFF,TRBV30,11,TRBJ2-1,-,-
TGTGCCAGCAGCTCGGGTCTGAGACTTTATGAGCAGTTCTTC,CASSSGLRLYEQFF,TRBV7-8,14,TRBJ2-1,-,once
TGTGCCAGCACCCGACAGGGTTCCGACACTGAAGCTTTCTTT,CASTRQGSDTEAFF,TRBV9,14,TRBJ1-1,TRBD1,-
TGTGCCAGCCGTACAGGGCGAGAGACCCAGTACTTC,CASRTGRETQYF,TRBV18,12,TRBJ2-5,-,once
TGTGCCAGCAGCTTTGCTCGGGGACAGGGGACGTACGAGCAGTACTTC,CASSFARGQGTYEQYF,TRBV7-6,16,TRBJ2-7,TRBD1,-
TGCAGCGTTGAAGTCGAAAAGAGGACAGGGACTGAAGCTTTCTTT,CSVEVEKRTGTEAFF,TRBV29-1,15,TRBJ1-1,TRBD1,-
TGCGCCAGCAGCTTGAGACTAGCGGGAGGGATTTACAATGAGCAGTTCTTC,CASSLRLAGGIYNEQFF,TRBV5-1,17,TRBJ2-1,TRBD2,once
TGTGCCAGCAGCCAATCCTCCTCCCCGTTGAACACTGAAGCTTTCTTT,CASSQSSSPLNTEAFF,TRBV16,16,TRBJ1-1,-,many
TGCGCCAGCAGCTTGGGAGGGACTAATGAAAAACTGTTTTTT,CASSLGGTNEKLFF,TRBV5-1,14,TRBJ1-4,-,-
TGTGCCAGCTCACCACTCGGGGGATACGAGCAGTACTTC,CASSPLGGYEQYF,TRBV18,13,TRBJ2-7,-,-
TGTGCCAGCAGCGGACAGGAAAGCTCCTACAATGAGCAGTTCTTC,CASSGQESSYNEQFF,TRBV2,15,TRBJ2-1,TRBD1,few
TGTGCCAGCAGTGACGGGGGGTATGGCTACACCTTC,CASSDGGYGYTF,TRBV6-1,12,TRBJ1-2,-,-
TGTGCCAGCAGTGCCTCGGGACTAGCGGGTGCAGATACGCAGTATTTT,CASSASGLAGADTQYF,TRBV27,16,TRBJ2-3,TRBD2,-
TGTGCCAGCAGCTCCACCCTTGGCGGGAAAGAGACCCAGTACTTC,CASSSTLGGKETQYF,TRBV13,15,TRBJ2-5,-,-
TGTGCCACCATGGAGAACACCGGGATATCCTACGAGCAGTACTTC,CATMENTGISYEQYF,TRBV15,15,TRBJ2-7,-,-
TGTGCCAGCAGTTGGTTCGGGGGGGATCAGCCCCAGCATTTT,CASSWFGGDQPQHF,TRBV6-6,14,TRBJ1-5,-,-
TGTGCCAGCAGCGCGACAGGGGAGACCCAGTACTTC,CASSATGETQYF,TRBV6-1,12,TRBJ2-5,TRBD1,-
TGTGCCTCCGCCCCGGGAGGGCCCCACGAGCAGTACTTC,CASAPGGPHEQYF,TRBV9,13,TRBJ2-7,TRBD2,-
TGTGCCAGCAACCCCGGCCCCCCGGACAGGAACTACCTCAGCCAGCCCCAGCATTTT,CASNPGPPDRNYLSQPQHF,TRBV27,19,TRBJ1-5,TRBD1,once
TGTGCCAGCAGCACGGGACACCCAGGGACCCAGTACTTC,CASSTGHPGTQYF,TRBV7-3,13,TRBJ2-5,-,-
TGTGCCAGCAGCTTTTACAGGGATGGATCCGAGCAGTACTTC,CASSFYRDGSEQYF,TRBV7-9,14,TRBJ2-7,-,-
TGTGCCAGCTCACCAGGGAGGCTTCTCCCCGAGCAGTACTTC,CASSPGRLLPEQYF,TRBV18,14,TRBJ2-7,-,-
TGTGCCAGCAGATACGGACTAGTGAAAGATACGCAGTATTTT,CASRYGLVKDTQYF,TRBV28,14,TRBJ2-3,TRBD2,-
TGTGCCAGCTCACCGTTAGGATTCCAGGGTGGCTACACCTTC,CASSPLGFQGGYTF,TRBV18,14,TRBJ1-2,-,few
TGTGCCAGCAGTTTAGGGCAGGCGGGGACTGAAGCTTTCTTT,CASSLGQAGTEAFF,TRBV27,14,TRBJ1-1,-,-
TGCACCAGCACCAATGAAATCGGAAAAGCGACTAGCGGGGCGTCCACAGATACGCAGTATTTT,CTSTNEIGKATSGASTDTQYF,TRBV1,21,TRBJ2-3,-,-
TGTGCCAGCAGTTACGGCTCCAATCAGCCCCAGCATTTT,CASSYGSNQPQHF,TRBV6-5,13,TRBJ1-5,-,-
TGCGCCAGCAGCCTGGGACAGGAGACCTACGAGCAGTACTTC,CASSLGQETYEQYF,TRBV4-1,14,TRBJ2-7,TRBD1,once
TGTGCCAGCAGCTTCACCGGGACAGGGTGGGGCACCGGGGAGCTGTTTTTT,CASSFTGTGWGTGELFF,TRBV7-2,17,TRBJ2-2,TRBD1,once
TGCGCCAGCAGCTTGGATGGATTGGGACAGGGCTCCTACGAGCAGTACTTC,CASSLDGLGQGSYEQYF,TRBV5-1,17,TRBJ2-7,TRBD1,once
TGCGCCAGCACCCCGACAGGGTCCTCCTCCTACGAGCAGTACTTC,CASTPTGSSSYEQYF,TRBV5-1,15,TRBJ2-7,TRBD1,-
TGTGCCATCAGTCCGACAGGGCCGGGCTCTGGGGCCAACGTCCTGACTTTC,CAISPTGPGSGANVLTF,TRBV10-3,17,TRBJ2-6,TRBD1,-
TGTGCCAGCAGCCCCGGGACTAGCGCAGATACGCAGTATTTT,CASSPGTSADTQYF,TRBV11-2,14,TRBJ2-3,TRBD2,-